These 30 T cell receptor beta chains came from one sample sequenced in a study of Ad26.COV2.S vaccination and SARS-CoV-2 variants (dated by TCRdb to the early 2020s). Per the publication, the treatment or condition label means: around 19 received Ad26.COV2.S at low or high dose, single or two shots; 5 received placebo; per-sample allocation not given. Repertoires of vaccine and placebo recipients were sequenced from samples taken on day 63 after the first injection. Libraries came from the immunoSEQ multiplex PCR assay. Entries here come from immuneACCESS through TCRdb and include only in-frame sequences with V and J called. Some clones fail to appear in such tables; in the studies checked, an unresolved V gene covers under half of the shortfall, and the cause of the remainder is unknown. For this sample the table gives 200,000 to 300,000 clones, of which approximately 87% were detected only once. The ten top clones hold around 11% of the sample.

The source material was peripheral blood, sampled in a trial of Ad26.COV2.S vaccine versus placebo. The receptor set was obtained from a person aged 18-65 years who received the Ad26.COV2.S COVID-19 vaccine or a placebo.

The rearrangement uses TRBV18 and TRBJ1-2; maybe TRBD1 (5 bases). The germline CDR1 and CDR2 sequences are KGHSH and LQKENI. V shed 2 bases and J shed 3 bases, with 19 bases lying between them. This CDR3 is built from 17 residues. CDR3 protein: CASSPRSGVRDDYGYTF. The CDR3 DNA follows: TGTGCCAGCTCACCAAGGTCGGGCGTGAGGGACGACTATGGCTACACCTTC.

This rearrangement joins TRBV7-9 to TRBJ1-1, with D unclear. The ends were cut back, 5 bases at V and 8 bases at J, with 12 bases in the middle. The germline V gene encodes CDR1 SEHNR and CDR2 FQNEAQ (reference sequence). The CDR3 runs to 12 residues. The CDR3 region is CASSRLSMEAFF. The DNA of the CDR3 is TGTGCCAGCAGCCGCCTCAGCATGGAAGCTTTCTTT.

The V gene is TRBV30, the J gene TRBJ1-2, with D maybe TRBD1 (5 bases). Trimming shortened V by 4 bases and J by 4 bases, and 7 bases separated the two germline ends. CDR3 length: 11 residues. From germline, CDR1 is GTSNPN and CDR2 SVGIG (reference sequence). The CDR3 sequence is CAWTGAYGYTF. CDR3 nucleotides: TGTGCCTGGACCGGGGCCTATGGCTACACCTTC.

This chain joins TRBV6-5 and TRBJ2-5; the D is unclear. Germline CDR1 reads MNHEY; CDR2 reads SVGAGI. This CDR3 region has 15 residues. V dropped 4 bases and J dropped 1 base, with 13 bases sitting between them. The CDR3 region is CASSLVPDLQETQYF. CDR3 nucleotide sequence: TGTGCCAGCAGTTTAGTCCCTGACCTCCAAGAGACCCAGTACTTC.

The chain couples TRBV7-9 to TRBJ2-7; 7 bases fit TRBD1. This CDR3 comprises 14 residues. Germline V gene data show CDR1 as SEHNR and CDR2 as FQNEAQ (reference sequence). Trimming removed 6 bases from V and 4 bases from J; junction bases left unmatched: 9. CDR3 DNA sequence: TGTGCCAGCAGTCATCCGGGACAGCTATACGAGCAGTACTTC. This encodes CASSHPGQLYEQYF.

The CDR3 here is CASSYSEENTEAFF. CDR3 coding DNA: TGTGCCAGCAGTTACTCGGAGGAGAACACTGAAGCTTTCTTT. The chain links TRBV6-5 to TRBJ1-1; D is uncertain. This CDR3 has 14 residues. V was shortened by 0 bases and J by 1 base, with 6 bases between the two germline ends. Germline CDR1 reads MNHEY; CDR2 reads SVGAGI.

The rearrangement joins TRBV4-2 to TRBJ1-3; D is ambiguous. Per germline, CDR1 LGHNA and CDR2 YNFKEQ. This CDR3 is built from 13 residues. V lost 0 bases to trimming and J lost 9 bases, with 9 bases between them. The CDR3 here is CASSQDRGFTIYF. DNA for the CDR3: TGTGCCAGCAGCCAAGACCGGGGTTTCACCATATATTTT.

A few counts support this clone. The chain has TRBV12-3 or TRBV12-4 and TRBJ2-1; D is possibly TRBD1 (5 bases). CDR3 length equals 11 residues. The V and J ends lost 6 bases and 7 bases respectively, with 7 bases between them. The CDR3 DNA is TGTGCCAGCAGAGGGGTAAATGAGCAGTTCTTC. Protein: CASRGVNEQFF.

The chain links TRBV6-5 to TRBJ1-1; TRBD1 is a possible D gene (5 bases). Germline V gives CDR1 MNHEY, CDR2 SVGAGI. The CDR3 is 13 residues long. V lost 5 bases, J lost 6 bases, and 13 bases lay in between. CDR3 sequence: CASSQGMGAEAFF. The CDR3 DNA reads TGTGCCAGCAGTCAGGGAATGGGGGCTGAAGCTTTCTTT.

The sample holds one count of this clone. V and J are TRBV6-5 and TRBJ2-7; TRBD2 matches 8 bases. Germline values: CDR1 MNHEY, CDR2 SVGAGI. V lost 6 bases to trimming and J lost 0 bases; unmatched junction nucleotides: 4. The CDR3 loop spans 14 amino acids. CDR3 nucleotide sequence: TGTGCCAGCAGGCGGGGGGCGGTCTCCTACGAGCAGTACTTC. Its translation: CASRRGAVSYEQYF.

The chain recombines TRBV14 with TRBJ2-3; 7 bases align to TRBD2. V dropped 1 base and J dropped 4; count of bases not matched to a gene: 5. This CDR3 contains 15 residues. The germline V gene encodes CDR1 SGHDN and CDR2 FVKESK. The CDR3 reads CASSQGGSGADTQYF. The CDR3 nucleotides read TGTGCCAGCAGCCAAGGCGGGAGTGGCGCAGATACGCAGTATTTT.

CDR3 amino acids: CASSLSETQYF. In nucleotides, the CDR3 is TGTGCCAGCAGCCTTTCAGAGACCCAGTACTTC. The rearrangement joins TRBV3-1 (or the pseudogene TRBV3-2) to TRBJ2-5; unclear D gene. Germline V gene sequence: CDR1 LGHDT, CDR2 YNNKEL (reference sequence). Trimming took 4 bases from V and 4 from J, leaving 4 bases between them. CDR3 size: 11 residues.

The rearrangement joins TRBV29-1 to TRBJ2-1; D remains unclear. Germline CDR1 reads SQVTM; CDR2 reads ANQGSEA. The CDR3 extends over 13 amino acids. V dropped 0 bases and J dropped 9 bases, with 12 bases sitting between them. The CDR3: CSVEDPSVLEQFF. As DNA, the CDR3 is TGCAGCGTTGAAGACCCTTCTGTGCTTGAGCAGTTCTTC.

This chain uses TRBV7-6 with TRBJ1-2; D not certain. V shed 2 bases and J shed 5 bases, with 3 bases lying between them. CDR1 is SGHVS, CDR2 FNYEAQ, per germline. This CDR3 region has 11 residues. The CDR3: CASSLPYGYTF. CDR3 in DNA: TGTGCCAGCAGCTTACCATATGGCTACACCTTC. The full variable domain, completed using reference TRBV7-6 and TRBJ1-2, is GAGVSQSPRYKVTKRGQDVALRCDPISGHVSLYWYRQALGQGPEFLTYFNYEAQQDKSGLPNDRFSAERPEGSISTLTIQRTEQRDSAMYRCASSLPYGYTFGSGTRLTVV.

This chain links TRBV4-1 with TRBJ1-1; D gene ambiguous. V was pared by 3 bases and J by 8 bases, with 19 bases between. Looked up from germline, CDR1 is MGHRA and CDR2 is YSYEKL. CDR3 length equals 15 residues. Here the CDR3 DNA reads TGCGCCAGCAGCCAGGGCATGAGGCTCATGTTAGAAGCTTTCTTT. It codes for CASSQGMRLMLEAFF.

The chain couples TRBV9 to TRBJ2-7; the D gene is possibly TRBD1 (5 bases). Germline CDR1 reads SGDLS; CDR2 reads YYNGEE. The CDR3 covers 14 residues. V was clipped by 5 bases and J by 5 bases, with 17 bases between them. DNA of the CDR3: TGTGCCAGCAGTGACCTAGGGGCTGCGGACGAGCAGTACTTC. This gives the protein CASSDLGAADEQYF.

This chain links TRBV27 with TRBJ1-2, with a weak D call TRBD1 (6 bases). The CDR3 has 15 residues. V lost 5 bases and J 3 bases, leaving 16 bases between the germline ends. CDR1 and CDR2 (germline): MNHEY, SMNVEV (reference sequence). CDR3 coding DNA: TGTGCCAGCAGTACCCGCAGGGGAGAAGACTATGGCTACACCTTC. This translates into CASSTRRGEDYGYTF.

Notes on this clone: The same CDR3 can be traced to other DNA sequences in this sample. This sequence joins TRBV11-2 and TRBJ2-7; 9 nucleotides match TRBD2. With 3 bases clipped from V and 0 bases from J, the junction kept 0 bases outside the gene matches. The CDR3 has 14 residues. CDR1 is SGHAT, CDR2 FQNNGV, per germline. CDR3 protein: CASSFSGGSYEQYF. CDR3 DNA: TGTGCCAGCAGCTTTAGCGGGGGCTCCTACGAGCAGTACTTC.

This sequence joins TRBV7-3 and TRBJ2-7; 10 bases match TRBD2. The V segment lost 1 base and the J segment 5 bases; nucleotides outside the gene matches: 5. The CDR3 has 15 amino acids. Germline V gene data show CDR1 as SGHTA and CDR2 as FQGTGA. The CDR3 bases are TGTGCCAGCAGCTTAAGTAGCGGGGGGCCACACGAGCAGTACTTC. It translates to CASSLSSGGPHEQYF.

V and J are TRBV30 and TRBJ1-2; D unclear. V lost 0 bases, J lost 2 bases, and 7 bases lay in between. Germline V gene lookup returns CDR1 GTSNPN and CDR2 SVGIG (reference sequence). This CDR3 contains 13 residues. The CDR3 sequence: CAWSVDQNYGYTF. The DNA of the CDR3 is TGTGCCTGGAGTGTGGACCAGAACTATGGCTACACCTTC.

The V and J genes are TRBV10-3 and TRBJ1-4, with TRBD1 as a possible D gene (5 bases). This CDR3 spans 12 amino acids. Germline loops: CDR1 ENHRY, CDR2 SYGVKD. Trimming took 4 bases from V and 7 from J, leaving 7 bases between them. The CDR3 reads CAISGDSEKLFF. The CDR3 DNA is TGTGCCATCAGTGGCGACAGTGAAAAACTGTTTTTT.

The CDR3 loop reads CASSRDWGGYNEQFF. DNA of the CDR3: TGTGCCAGCAGCCGAGACTGGGGAGGATACAATGAGCAGTTCTTC. V usage is TRBV6-5 and J usage is TRBJ2-1; D perhaps matches TRBD2 (6 bases). This CDR3 has 15 amino acids. Germline values: CDR1 MNHEY, CDR2 SVGAGI. Trimming left V 6 bases short and J 4 bases short, with 16 bases between.

Of note for this clone: The same CDR3 is also encoded by other DNA sequences in this sample. The rearrangement uses TRBV7-2 and TRBJ2-3; D is uncertain. The CDR3 is made up of 13 amino acids. Looked up from germline, CDR1 is SGHTA and CDR2 is FQGNSA. V gave up 9 bases and J gave up 2 bases, with 12 bases separating them. CDR3 loop: CASSPGPTDTQYF. In nucleotides, the CDR3 is TGTGCCAGTTCCCCCGGCCCCACAGATACGCAGTATTTT. Variable domain in full (rest from reference TRBV7-2 and TRBJ2-3): GAGVSQSPSNKVTEKGKDVELRCDPISGHTALYWYRQSLGQGLEFLIYFQGNSAPDKSGLPSDRFSAERTGGSVSTLTIQRTQQEDSAVYLCASSPGPTDTQYFGPGTRLTVL.

The J gene is TRBJ2-1, the V gene TRBV5-1, with a possible D match to TRBD2 (5 bases). V dropped 0 bases and J dropped 7 bases, with 11 bases sitting between them. The CDR3 has 14 amino acids. In germline, CDR1 is SGHRS, CDR2 YFSETQ. As DNA, the CDR3 is TGCGCCAGCAGCTTGGCGGCGACGGGGAATGAGCAGTTCTTC. It codes for CASSLAATGNEQFF.

V usage is TRBV15 and J usage is TRBJ2-7; possible D gene TRBD1, 6 bases. This CDR3 is built from 16 residues. Looked up from germline, CDR1 is LNHNV and CDR2 is YYDKDF (reference sequence). The V gene lost 4 bases and the J gene lost 2 bases, with 18 bases spanning the gap. The chain's CDR3 is CATSTTRGHWAYEQYF. The CDR3 region has the DNA TGTGCCACCAGCACCACCCGGGGACACTGGGCCTACGAGCAGTACTTC.

This chain joins TRBV7-9 and TRBJ1-1; no firm D call. CDR3 size: 13 residues. V lost 0 bases and J lost 4, with 6 bases in between. In germline, CDR1 is SEHNR, CDR2 FQNEAQ (reference sequence). In DNA form, the CDR3 reads TGTGCCAGCAGCTTAGCCACCGGCACTGAAGCTTTCTTT. It encodes CASSLATGTEAFF. Together with reference TRBV7-9 and TRBJ1-1, the CDR3 gives the full variable domain: DTGVSQNPRHKITKRGQNVTFRCDPISEHNRLYWYRQTLGQGPEFLTYFQNEAQLEKSRLLSDRFSAERPKGSFSTLEIQRTEQGDSAMYLCASSLATGTEAFFGQGTRLTVV.

The genes are TRBV6-4 and TRBJ2-3; D may be TRBD2 (6 bases). The CDR3 length is 17 residues. V lost 0 bases and J lost 1, with 14 bases in between. Germline CDR1 is MRHNA and CDR2 is SNTAGT. CDR3 loop: CASSDSIGSGCTDTQYF. For the CDR3, the DNA is TGTGCCAGCAGTGACTCTATCGGGAGCGGTTGCACAGATACGCAGTATTTT.

The chain links TRBV3-1 (or the pseudogene TRBV3-2) to TRBJ2-7; no reliable D call. V was trimmed by 4 bases and J by 4 bases, leaving 8 bases between them. The CDR3 consists of 12 residues. The V gene's germline CDR1 is LGHDT and CDR2 YNNKEL (reference sequence). CDR3 DNA: TGTGCCAGCAGCCTTTTGGGATACGAGCAGTACTTC. Its protein is CASSLLGYEQYF.

V gene TRBV18 combines with J gene TRBJ1-4; no reliable D call. The CDR3 length is 16 residues. Per germline, CDR1 KGHSH and CDR2 LQKENI. V lost 2 bases and J 8 bases, leaving 18 bases between the germline ends. CDR3 coding DNA: TGTGCCAGCTCACCATTTGAGGCGGACCCGACCGAAAAACTGTTTTTT. Protein: CASSPFEADPTEKLFF.

This rearrangement joins TRBV3-1 (or the pseudogene TRBV3-2) to TRBJ1-5, with D unclear. Trimming left V 1 base short and J 0 bases short, with 7 bases between. Per germline, CDR1 LGHDT and CDR2 YNNKEL (reference sequence). CDR3 size: 15 residues. CDR3 DNA sequence: TGTGCCAGCAGCCAAGGGGAACTTAGCAATCAGCCCCAGCATTTT. It codes for CASSQGELSNQPQHF.